Included here is one T cell receptor beta chain sequence, with context. As handled by the study authors: Amplification from reference gene primers served as the basis for estimated nucleated cell counts. TCRdb's copy holds only in-frame clones and misses some; the assay was immunoSEQ multiplex PCR. V and J calls and clone size are those listed in that table; D and trimming were worked out from the DNA. The repertoire has some 220,000 clones, approximately 84% of them found once; the top ten carry about 2.1%. This entry comes from a study of blood T cell repertoires in COVID-19. Study-level information: From the United States, Italy and Spain came samples of acute and convalescent COVID-19. Sources were T cells, B-cell-depleted T cells, or PBMCs; the material itself was cDNA or gDNA.

CDR1 is LNHDA and CDR2 is SQIVND in the germline V gene (reference sequence). V was clipped by 10 bases and J by 0 bases, with 18 bases between them. The CDR3 is made up of 15 amino acids. The sequenced sample consisted of peripheral blood. V gene TRBV19 combines with J gene TRBJ1-1; tentatively, D is TRBD1 (6 bases). This receptor was identified in an older woman with acute or convalescent COVID-19. The CDR3: CATRTVLELNTEAFF. The CDR3 DNA reads TGTGCCACCCGGACAGTTCTCGAGCTGAACACTGAAGCTTTCTTT.